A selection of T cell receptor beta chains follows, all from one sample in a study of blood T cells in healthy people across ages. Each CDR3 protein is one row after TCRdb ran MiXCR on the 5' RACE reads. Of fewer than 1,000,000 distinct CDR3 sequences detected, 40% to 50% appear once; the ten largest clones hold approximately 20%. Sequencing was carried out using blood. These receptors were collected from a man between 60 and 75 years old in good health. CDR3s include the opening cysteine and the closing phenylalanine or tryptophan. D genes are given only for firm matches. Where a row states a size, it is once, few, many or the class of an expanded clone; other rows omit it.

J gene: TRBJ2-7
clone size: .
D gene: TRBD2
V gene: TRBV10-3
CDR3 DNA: TGTGCCATCGGGTTCGGCGGGGGGGCGCGGGAGCAGTACTTC
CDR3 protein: CAIGFGGGAREQYF

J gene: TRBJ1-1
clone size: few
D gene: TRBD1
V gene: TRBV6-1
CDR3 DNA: TGTGCCAGCAGTTTACAGGGGGCAAGTTCGACTGAAGCTTTCTTT
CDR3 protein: CASSLQGASSTEAFF

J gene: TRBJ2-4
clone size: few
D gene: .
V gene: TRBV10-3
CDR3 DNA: TGTGCCATCAGTGAGGGGGGACTAGCCAAAAACATTCAGTACTTC
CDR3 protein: CAISEGGLAKNIQYF

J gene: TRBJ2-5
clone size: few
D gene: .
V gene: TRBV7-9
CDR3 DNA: TGTGCCAGCAGCTTAACCGGGGCCCGCACCCAGTACTTC
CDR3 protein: CASSLTGARTQYF

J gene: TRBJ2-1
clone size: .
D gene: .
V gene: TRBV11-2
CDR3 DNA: TGTGCCAGCAGCTTAGCGAAAAGGGGGGGGAGTGCGCTTGACAATGAGCAGTTCTTC
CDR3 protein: CASSLAKRGGSALDNEQFF

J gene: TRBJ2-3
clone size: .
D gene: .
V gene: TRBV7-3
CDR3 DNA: TGTGCCAGCAGCTTAGCTACTAGCACAGATACGCAGTATTTT
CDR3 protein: CASSLATSTDTQYF

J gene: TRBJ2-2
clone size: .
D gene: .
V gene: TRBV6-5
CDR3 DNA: TGTGCCAGCTCTATGATAGGCACCGGGGAGCTGTTTTTT
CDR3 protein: CASSMIGTGELFF

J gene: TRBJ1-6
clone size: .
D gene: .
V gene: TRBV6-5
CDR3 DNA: TGTGCCAGCAGTTACTCGGCAGTTGGGAATTCACCCCTCCACTTT
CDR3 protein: CASSYSAVGNSPLHF

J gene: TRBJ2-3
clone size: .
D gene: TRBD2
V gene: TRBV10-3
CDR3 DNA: TGTGCCATCAGTGACCGCAATAGCGGGGCGGCTACAGATACGCAGTATTTT
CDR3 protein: CAISDRNSGAATDTQYF

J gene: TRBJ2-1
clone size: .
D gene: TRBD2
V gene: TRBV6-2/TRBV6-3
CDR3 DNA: TGTGCCAGCGGTTTAGCGGGGGGGCGATACAATGAGCAGTTCTTC
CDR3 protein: CASGLAGGRYNEQFF

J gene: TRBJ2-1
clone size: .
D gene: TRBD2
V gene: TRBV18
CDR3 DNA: TGTGCCAGCTCACCACGGACTAGCGGGGGCCGTAGCTCCTACAATGAGCAGTTCTTC
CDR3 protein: CASSPRTSGGRSSYNEQFF

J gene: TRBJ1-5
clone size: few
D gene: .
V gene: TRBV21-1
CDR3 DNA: TGTGCCAGCAGCAAATTGGGGTGGCACAAGGGGTGGCCAAGGAGGGCCCAGCATTTT
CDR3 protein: CASSKLGWHKGWPRRAQHF

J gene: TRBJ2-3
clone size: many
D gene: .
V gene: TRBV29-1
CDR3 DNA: TGCAGCGTTGAAGATCCCGAGTCAGGGACAGATACGCAGTATTTT
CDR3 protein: CSVEDPESGTDTQYF

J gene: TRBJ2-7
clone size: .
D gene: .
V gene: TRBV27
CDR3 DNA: TGTGCCAGTAGTTCCCGCCTAGGGGACGAGCAGTACTTC
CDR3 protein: CASSSRLGDEQYF

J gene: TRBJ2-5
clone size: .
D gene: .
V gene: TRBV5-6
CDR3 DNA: TGTGCCAGCAGCGCCGGGCAGGGAGTGGAGACCCAGTACTTC
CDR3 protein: CASSAGQGVETQYF

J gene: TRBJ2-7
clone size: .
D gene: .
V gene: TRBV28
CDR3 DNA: TGTGCCAGCAGTCCCAGGCTCGCCGGCGAGCAGTACTTC
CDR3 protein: CASSPRLAGEQYF

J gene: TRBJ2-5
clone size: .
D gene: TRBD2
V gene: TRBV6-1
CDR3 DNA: TGTGCCAGCAGTGATTTAGCGGGGGGGGGAAAGACCCAGTACTTC
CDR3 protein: CASSDLAGGGKTQYF

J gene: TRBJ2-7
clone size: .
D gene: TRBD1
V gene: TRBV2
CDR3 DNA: TGTGCCAGCAGGCTTGGACAGGGGTTGTACGAGCAGTACTTC
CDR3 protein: CASRLGQGLYEQYF

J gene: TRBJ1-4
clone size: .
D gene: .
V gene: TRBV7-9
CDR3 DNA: TGTGCCAGCAGCTTGCTTAGATCCTCCGGCGAAAAACTGTTTTTT
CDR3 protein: CASSLLRSSGEKLFF

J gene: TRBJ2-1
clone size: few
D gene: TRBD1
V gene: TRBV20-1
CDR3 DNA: TGCAGTGCTAGAGTACGGACAGGGGATGAGCAGTTCTTC
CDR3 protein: CSARVRTGDEQFF

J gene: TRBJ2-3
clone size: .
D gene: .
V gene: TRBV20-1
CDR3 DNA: TGCAGTGCTAGACCCCTCATAGTAGTTGACACAGATACGAAGTATTTT
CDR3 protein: CSARPLIVVDTDTKYF

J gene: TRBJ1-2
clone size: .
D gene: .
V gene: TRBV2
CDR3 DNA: TGTGCCAGCAGTGGCGAGCCCTATGGCTACACCTTC
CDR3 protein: CASSGEPYGYTF

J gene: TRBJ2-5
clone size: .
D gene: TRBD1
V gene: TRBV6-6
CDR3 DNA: TGTGCCAGCAGTTCACAGGGGGTGGTTCAAGAGACCCAGTACTTC
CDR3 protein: CASSSQGVVQETQYF

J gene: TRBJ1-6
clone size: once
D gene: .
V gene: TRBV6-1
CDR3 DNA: TGTGCCAGCAGGGTCAGGGTTGTTGATTCACCCCTCCACTTT
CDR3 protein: CASRVRVVDSPLHF

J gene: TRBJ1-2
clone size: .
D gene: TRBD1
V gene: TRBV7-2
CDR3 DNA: TGTGCCAGCAGCTTAGAGAGGGGGCGCGACTATGGCTACACCTTC
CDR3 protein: CASSLERGRDYGYTF

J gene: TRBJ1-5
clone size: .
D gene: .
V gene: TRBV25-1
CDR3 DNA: TGTGCCAGCAGCCCCTCGAAGGGCAATCAGCCCCAGCATTTT
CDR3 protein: CASSPSKGNQPQHF

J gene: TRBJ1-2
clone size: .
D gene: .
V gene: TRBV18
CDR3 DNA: TGTGCCAGCTCACCAAAGTGGGGGGACTATGGCTACACCTTC
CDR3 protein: CASSPKWGDYGYTF

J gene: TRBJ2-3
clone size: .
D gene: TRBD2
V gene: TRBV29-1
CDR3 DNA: TGCAGCGTTGGGATCAGCGGGAGGGGGGATACGCAGTATTTT
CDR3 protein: CSVGISGRGDTQYF

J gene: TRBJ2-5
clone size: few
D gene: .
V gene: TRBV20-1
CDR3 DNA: TGCAGTGCGCCGGGCCCCCCCTCGGAGGAGACCCAGTACTTC
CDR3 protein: CSAPGPPSEETQYF

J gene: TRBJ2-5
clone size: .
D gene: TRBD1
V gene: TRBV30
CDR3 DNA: TGTGCCTGGAGTCCGGACAGGGGAATGGAGACCCAGTACTTC
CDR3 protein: CAWSPDRGMETQYF

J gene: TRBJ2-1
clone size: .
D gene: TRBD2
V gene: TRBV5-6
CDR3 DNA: TGTGCCAGCAGCAACCCTCTAGCGGGGTCTTACAATGAGCAGTTCTTC
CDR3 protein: CASSNPLAGSYNEQFF